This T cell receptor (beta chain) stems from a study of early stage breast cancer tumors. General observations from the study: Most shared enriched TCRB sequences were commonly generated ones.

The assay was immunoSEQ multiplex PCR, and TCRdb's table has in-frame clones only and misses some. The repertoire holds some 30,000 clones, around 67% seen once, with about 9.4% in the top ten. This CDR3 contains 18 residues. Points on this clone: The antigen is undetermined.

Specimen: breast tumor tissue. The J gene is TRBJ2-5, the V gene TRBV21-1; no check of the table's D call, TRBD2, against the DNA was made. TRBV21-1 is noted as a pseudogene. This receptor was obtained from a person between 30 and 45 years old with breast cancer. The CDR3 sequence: CASSKGRLAGDGLETQYF. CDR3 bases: TGTGCCAGCAGCAAAGGCAGGCTAGCGGGAGATGGTTTGGAGACCCAGTACTTC.